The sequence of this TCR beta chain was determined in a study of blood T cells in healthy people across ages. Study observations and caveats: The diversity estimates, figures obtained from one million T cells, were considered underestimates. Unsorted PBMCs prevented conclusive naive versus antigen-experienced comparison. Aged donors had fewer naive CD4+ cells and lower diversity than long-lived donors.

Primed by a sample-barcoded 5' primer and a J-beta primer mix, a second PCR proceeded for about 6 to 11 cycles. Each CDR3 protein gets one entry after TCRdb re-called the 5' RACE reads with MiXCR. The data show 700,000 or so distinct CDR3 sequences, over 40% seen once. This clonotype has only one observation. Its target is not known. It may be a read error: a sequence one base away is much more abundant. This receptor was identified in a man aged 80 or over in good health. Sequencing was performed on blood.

As DNA, the CDR3 is TGTGCCAGCACCAACAGGGCGAACTCCGAAAACATTCAGTACTTC. It specifies CASTNRANSENIQYF. This rearrangement joins TRBV12-3 or TRBV12-4 to TRBJ2-7; TRBD1 might be the D (6 bases). The better agreement between TRBJ2-4 and the DNA end casts doubt on the J call. The CDR3 length is 15 residues.